A single TCR beta chain is shown here with its context. The record originates from a study of blood T cell repertoires in COVID-19. On the study more broadly: Collection of acute and convalescent COVID-19 samples took place in the United States, Italy and Spain. The cDNA or gDNA used as material had been derived from T cells, B-cell-depleted T cells, or PBMCs.

Per the original data handling: Amplification with reference gene primers provided the estimates of nucleated cell counts. The assay was immunoSEQ multiplex PCR, and TCRdb's table has in-frame clones only and misses some. V and J calls and clone size are given by that table; D and trimming were obtained from the DNA. The data show tens of thousands of clones, roughly 80% seen once. Trimming at V came to 4 bases and at J to 5 bases, leaving 6 bases not matched to a gene. This CDR3 comprises 15 residues. CDR1 is SGHTA, CDR2 FQGTGA, per germline. Material for sequencing was peripheral blood. The TCR originated in a man aged 80 or over with active COVID-19. V and J are TRBV7-3 and TRBJ2-5, with 11 positions matching TRBD1. The CDR3 region is CASSSTGTGGETQYF. In DNA form, the CDR3 reads TGTGCCAGCAGCTCCACCGGGACAGGGGGGGAGACCCAGTACTTC.